Detailed here is one T cell receptor beta chain. Its antigen is currently unknown. The study ran its PCR with 60 Vbeta and 13 Jbeta primers. TCRdb's copy holds only in-frame clones and misses some; the assay was immunoSEQ multiplex PCR. The data show 190,000 or so clones, roughly 78% seen once. These data originate in a study of cytomegalovirus exposure and HLA in healthy donors. General study results and limits: Earlier findings revealed that most TCR beta V segments proved productive either about 87% or about 30% of the time. Several V segments, TRBV6-2 and TRBV6-3 among them, could not be told apart and were dropped.

Per the germline V gene, CDR1 is SGHNT and CDR2 is YENEEA. The CDR3 loop spans 13 amino acids. V was trimmed by 2 bases and J by 4 bases, leaving 8 bases between them. Donors in the study were healthy people who gave bone marrow. Material: PBMCs. This TCR was sampled from a girl aged 5-17 years in good health and CMV-seropositive. The chain joins TRBV11-3 to TRBJ1-1; no clear D. The CDR3, as DNA: TGTGCCAGCAGCTTAAGTGCCAGCACTGAAGCTTTCTTT. Translation: CASSLSASTEAFF.